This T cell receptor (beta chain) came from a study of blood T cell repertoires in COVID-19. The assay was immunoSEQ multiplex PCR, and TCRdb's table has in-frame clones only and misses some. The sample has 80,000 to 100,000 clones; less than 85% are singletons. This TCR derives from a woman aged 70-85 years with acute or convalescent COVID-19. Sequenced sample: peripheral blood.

The CDR3 region is CSVRTVYGYTF. The CDR3 DNA sequence: TGCAGTGTAAGAACAGTCTATGGCTACACCTTC. This rearrangement joins TRBV20-1 to TRBJ1-2; D gene uncertain. The CDR3 spans 11 residues. CDR1 is DFQATT and CDR2 is SNEGSKA in the germline V gene (reference sequence). V lost 7 bases and J 4 bases, leaving 10 bases between the germline ends.